Described below is a single TCR beta chain sequence and its context. No antigen is known for it. This record belongs to a study of cytomegalovirus exposure and HLA in healthy donors. Both 60 Vbeta primers and 13 Jbeta primers went into the PCR. The method was immunoSEQ multiplex PCR; TCRdb's version includes in-frame clones alone and lacks a portion of them. This sample has about 81,000 clones, with 77% found just once. Study-level findings and limits: Analyzed later, most CMV-associated TCR beta chains appeared HLA-restricted.

The TCR comes from a man between 45 and 60 years old in good health and CMV-seropositive. The sequenced material came from PBMCs.

In nucleotides, the CDR3 is TGTGCCTGGACCCATCCGGTGGTATCAAGAAATGAGCAGTTCTTC. This encodes CAWTHPVVSRNEQFF. V is TRBV30 and J is TRBJ2-1; D is uncertain. The CDR3 covers 15 residues. V was shortened by 4 bases and J by 7 bases, with 20 bases between the two germline ends. The germline CDR1 and CDR2 sequences are GTSNPN and SVGIG (reference sequence). Full variable domain (missing parts from reference TRBV30 and TRBJ2-1): SQTIHQWPATLVQPVGSPLSLECTVEGTSNPNLYWYRQAAGRGLQLLFYSVGIGQISSEVPQNLSASRPQDRQFILSSKKLLLSDSGFYLCAWTHPVVSRNEQFFGPGTRLTVL.